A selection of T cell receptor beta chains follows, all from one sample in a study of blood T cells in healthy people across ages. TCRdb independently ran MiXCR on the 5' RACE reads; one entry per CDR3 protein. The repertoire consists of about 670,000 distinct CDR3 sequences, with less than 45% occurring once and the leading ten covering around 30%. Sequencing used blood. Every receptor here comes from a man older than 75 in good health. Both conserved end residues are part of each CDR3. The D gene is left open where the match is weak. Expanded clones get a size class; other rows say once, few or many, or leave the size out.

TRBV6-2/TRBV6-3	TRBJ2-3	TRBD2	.	TGTGCCAGCAGTTACTCCGGGACTAGCGGGGGGTTGGAGTATTTT	CASSYSGTSGGLEYF
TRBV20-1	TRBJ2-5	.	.	TGCAGTGCGAATAAGCTATGGGAGACCCAGTACTTC	CSANKLWETQYF
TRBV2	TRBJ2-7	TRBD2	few	TGTGCCAGCAGCGGACTAGCGGGAGTGCAGGAGCAGTACTTC	CASSGLAGVQEQYF
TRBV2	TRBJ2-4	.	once	TGTGCCAGCAGGGGTACCGGGACTCCAAGGGGTGACATTCAGTACTTC	CASRGTGTPRGDIQYF
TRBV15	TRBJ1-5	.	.	TGTGCCACCAGCAGAGCGGCGGTCAGCAATCAGCCCCAGCATTTT	CATSRAAVSNQPQHF
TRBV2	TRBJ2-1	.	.	TGTGTCAGCAGTGGGTGGCACTCCTCGGATGAGCAGTTCTTC	CVSSGWHSSDEQFF
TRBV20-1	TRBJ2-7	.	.	TGCAGTGCTTTCCGGGACCAATCGTACGAGCAGTACTTC	CSAFRDQSYEQYF
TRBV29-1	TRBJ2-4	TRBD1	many	TGCAGCGTCCCTGGGACAGAGATCGGCAAAAACATTCAGTACTTC	CSVPGTEIGKNIQYF
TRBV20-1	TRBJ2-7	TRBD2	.	TGCAGTGCCACACTAGCGGGGGCTGGCGAGCAGTACTTC	CSATLAGAGEQYF
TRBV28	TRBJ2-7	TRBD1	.	TGTGCCAGCAGGGAACAGGGGGCGGGCGGGCAGTACTTC	CASREQGAGGQYF
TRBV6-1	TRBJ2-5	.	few	TGTGCCAGCAGTGAAGGAAAGTCAGGGACCGGCAATGAGCAGTACTTC	CASSEGKSGTGNEQYF
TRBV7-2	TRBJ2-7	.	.	TGTGCCGGCAGCTACCGAGTCTACGAGCAGTACTTC	CAGSYRVYEQYF
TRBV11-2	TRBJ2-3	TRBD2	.	TGTGCCAGCAACCAACGGGGGGGCACAGATACGCAGTATTTT	CASNQRGGTDTQYF
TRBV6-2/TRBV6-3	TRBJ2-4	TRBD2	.	TGTGCCAGCTCCAGTCCGGGACTAGCGTTAGCCAAAAACATTCAGTACTTC	CASSSPGLALAKNIQYF
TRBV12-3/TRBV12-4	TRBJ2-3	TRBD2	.	TGTGCCAGCAGTTTAGCGCTAGCGGGTAGCACAGATACGCAGTATTTT	CASSLALAGSTDTQYF
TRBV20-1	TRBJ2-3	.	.	TGCAGTGCTAGAAGAGGGGAAAGCGGGAGCACAGATACGCAGTATTTT	CSARRGESGSTDTQYF
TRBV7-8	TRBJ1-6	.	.	TGTGCCAGCAGCTTAGGAGAGGCGAGCTCCTATAATTCACCCCTCCACTTT	CASSLGEASSYNSPLHF
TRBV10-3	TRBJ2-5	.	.	TGTGCCATCAGGGGCGACGCACAAGAGACCCAGTACTTC	CAIRGDAQETQYF
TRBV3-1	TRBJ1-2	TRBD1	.	TGTGCCAGCAGCCAACCGGACAGGTTAGGGTATGGCTACACCTTC	CASSQPDRLGYGYTF
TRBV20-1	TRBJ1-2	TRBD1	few	TGCAGTCCTCTGACAGGGTTATCAAACTATGGCTACACCTTC	CSPLTGLSNYGYTF
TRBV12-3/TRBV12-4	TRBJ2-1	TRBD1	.	TGTGCCACCAGACAGGGAGCCTACAATGAGCAGTTCTTC	CATRQGAYNEQFF
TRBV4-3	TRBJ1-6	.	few	TGCGCCAGCAGCCAAGATCCGGCCACGACGAATTCACCCCTCCACTTT	CASSQDPATTNSPLHF
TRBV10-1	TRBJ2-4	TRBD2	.	TGCGCCAGCAGTGGGGGTAGCGGGAGGTCGGACATTCAGTACTTC	CASSGGSGRSDIQYF
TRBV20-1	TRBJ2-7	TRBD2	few	TGCAGTGCCCCTGACCAGCGTTCTAGCGGGATGTCCGAGCAGTACTTC	CSAPDQRSSGMSEQYF
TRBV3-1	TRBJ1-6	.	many	TGTGCCAGCAGCCACCCCGGGGGAACCCTCCACTTT	CASSHPGGTLHF
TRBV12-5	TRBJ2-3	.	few	TGTGCTAGTGGTTTGCACAGGAACACAGATACGCAGTATTTT	CASGLHRNTDTQYF
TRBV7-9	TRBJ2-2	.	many	TGTGCCAGCAGCAAAGACAGAGAAAACACCGGGGAGCTGTTTTTT	CASSKDRENTGELFF
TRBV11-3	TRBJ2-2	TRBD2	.	TGTGCCACCAACGGGGGGGCGAACACCGGGGAGCTGTTTTTT	CATNGGANTGELFF
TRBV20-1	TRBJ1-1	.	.	TGCAGTGCTAGGGATTTTGGTACTGAAGCTTTCTTT	CSARDFGTEAFF
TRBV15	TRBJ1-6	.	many	TGTGCCACCAGCAGAGTGGGGGGCTCCTATAATTCACCCCTCCACTTT	CATSRVGGSYNSPLHF
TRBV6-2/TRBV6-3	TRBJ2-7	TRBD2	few	TGTGCCAGCAGTTCTTTAGCGGGGCCCCCAAAGTACTTC	CASSSLAGPPKYF
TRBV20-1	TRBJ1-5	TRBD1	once	TGCAGTGCACTTACCGGGACAGGGGTCAATCAGCCCCAGCATTTT	CSALTGTGVNQPQHF
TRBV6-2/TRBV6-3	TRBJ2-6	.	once	TGTGCCAGCAGTTACCTGGGGGACGGTCATATCTCTGGGGCCAACGTCCCGACTTTC	CASSYLGDGHISGANVPTF
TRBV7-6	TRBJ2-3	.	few	TGTGCCTCAAGGAAGGGAGGCAGGGACACAGATACGCAGTATTTT	CASRKGGRDTDTQYF
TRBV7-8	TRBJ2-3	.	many	TGTGCCAGCAGCCTCAGTAGTGGGAGAACAGATACGCAGTATTTT	CASSLSSGRTDTQYF
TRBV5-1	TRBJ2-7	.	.	TGCGCCAGCAGCTTGGTCCCTTCTGCGAAAAACGAGCAGTACTTC	CASSLVPSAKNEQYF
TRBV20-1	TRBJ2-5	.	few	TGCAGTGCTTCTGCTGGGAGAGGGGAGACCCAGTACTTC	CSASAGRGETQYF
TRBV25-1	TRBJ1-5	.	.	TGTGCCAGCAGTGTTGCGGCAAGCAATCAGCCCCAGCATTTT	CASSVAASNQPQHF
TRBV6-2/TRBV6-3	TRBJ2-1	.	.	TGTGTCAGCAGGCCGACAGGTAGATCGAGTAATGAGCAGTTCTTC	CVSRPTGRSSNEQFF
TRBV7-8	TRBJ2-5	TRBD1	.	TGTGCCAGCAGCTTCCGGACAGGGATAGGGGAGACCCAGTACTTC	CASSFRTGIGETQYF
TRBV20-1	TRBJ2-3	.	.	TGCAGTGCTAGGGGCCCCTTTAGCACAGATACGCAGTATTTT	CSARGPFSTDTQYF
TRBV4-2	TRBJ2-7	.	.	TGTGCCAGCAGCCAAGTCTTCGGGTTCGACGAGCAGTACTTC	CASSQVFGFDEQYF
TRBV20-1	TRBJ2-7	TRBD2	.	TGCAGTGCCAAGGGACTAGACACTTTCTCCTACGAGCAGTACTTC	CSAKGLDTFSYEQYF
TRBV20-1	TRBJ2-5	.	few	TGCAGTGCTAGAAGTCCGGGGGCGACCCAGTACTTC	CSARSPGATQYF
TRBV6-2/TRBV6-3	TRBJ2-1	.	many	TGTGCCAGCAGCCTACTCGGGACGTCCCTCTTAGAGCAGTTCTTC	CASSLLGTSLLEQFF
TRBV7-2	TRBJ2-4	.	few	TGTGCCAGCAGCGTAGGGAACCAAAACATTCAGTACTTC	CASSVGNQNIQYF
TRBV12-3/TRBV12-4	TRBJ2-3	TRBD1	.	TGTGCCAGCAGTTTTGGGGACAGAGTTCAGGGTGAGCAGTATTTT	CASSFGDRVQGEQYF
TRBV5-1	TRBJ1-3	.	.	TGCGCCAGCAGCTTGGAACAGGGTGGTGGAAACACCATATATTTT	CASSLEQGGGNTIYF
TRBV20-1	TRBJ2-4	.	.	TGCAGTGCTAGAGATCAGACAGGGAGGCAGTACTTC	CSARDQTGRQYF
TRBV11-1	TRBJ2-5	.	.	TGTGCCAGCAGCTTCCGGGAGTCCTCCAATGAGCAGTACTTC	CASSFRESSNEQYF
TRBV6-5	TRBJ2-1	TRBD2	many	TGTGCCAGCAGTTACTCGAGAGCGGGGGCCTACAATGAGCAGTTCTTC	CASSYSRAGAYNEQFF
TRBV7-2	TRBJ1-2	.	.	TGTGCCAGCAGCCCCGCTGATGGCTACACCTTC	CASSPADGYTF
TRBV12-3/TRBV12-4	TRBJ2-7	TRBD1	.	TGTGCCAGCAGTTTACAAACAGGGGTAGGCTACGAGCAGTACTTC	CASSLQTGVGYEQYF
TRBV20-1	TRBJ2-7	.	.	TGCACCGTTAGCCCGGGGCCTCCTAACGAGCAGTACTTC	CTVSPGPPNEQYF
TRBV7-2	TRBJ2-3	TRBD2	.	TGTGCCAGCAGCTTAGTGGTGGGCAGCGGGGGGTCGCCCACAGATACGCAGTATTTT	CASSLVVGSGGSPTDTQYF
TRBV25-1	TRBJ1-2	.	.	TGTGCCAGCAGTGAACAGGGTCTACCTAACTATGGCTACACCTTC	CASSEQGLPNYGYTF
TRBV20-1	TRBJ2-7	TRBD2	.	TGCAGTGCTAGCGGGGGGTTCGGCGAGCAGTACTTC	CSASGGFGEQYF